These 20 T cell receptor beta chains were sequenced from one sample in a study of blood T cell repertoires in COVID-19. Clones were read by immunoSEQ multiplex PCR, and TCRdb kept only the in-frame ones, dropping some. The table has about 74,000 clones, under 85% seen once; the top ten hold roughly 21%. The sequenced sample consisted of peripheral blood. The receptors originated from a man between 70 and 80 years old with acute or convalescent COVID-19.

J is TRBJ2-1 and V is TRBV28; the match to TRBD2 covers 12 bases. In germline, CDR1 is MDHEN, CDR2 SYDVKM. The V gene end was trimmed by 6 bases and the J gene end by 0 bases; junction bases not matched to a gene: 9. The CDR3 loop spans 18 amino acids. CDR3 sequence: CASRTLAGGSSSYNEQFF. CDR3 DNA: TGTGCCAGCAGAACACTAGCGGGAGGTTCCAGCTCCTACAATGAGCAGTTCTTC.

The V gene is TRBV5-6, the J gene TRBJ1-3, with no clear D. Germline V gene sequence: CDR1 SGHDT, CDR2 YYEEEE. The V gene lost 2 bases and the J gene lost 3 bases, with 9 bases spanning the gap. The CDR3 is made up of 14 amino acids. The CDR3 spells CASSLWGGGNTIYF. The CDR3, as DNA: TGTGCCAGCAGCTTATGGGGAGGTGGAAACACCATATATTTT.

The genes are TRBV7-8 and TRBJ2-6, with D possibly TRBD1 on 6 matching bases. Trimming removed 8 bases at V and 6 bases at J, with 14 bases between. This CDR3 region has 14 residues. Looked up from germline, CDR1 is SGHVS and CDR2 is FQNEAQ. DNA for the CDR3: TGTGCCAGCTTGGACAGCGAAACGGCCAACGTCCTGACTTTC. Protein: CASLDSETANVLTF. Looking up the rest from reference TRBV7-8 and TRBJ2-6 gives the full variable domain: GAGVSQSPRYKVAKRGQDVALRCDPISGHVSLFWYQQALGQGPEFLTYFQNEAQLDKSGLPSDRFFAERPEGSVSTLKIQRTQQEDSAVYLCASLDSETANVLTFGAGSRLTVL.

The V and J genes are TRBV12-5 and TRBJ2-5, with TRBD2 matching over 12 bases. Per the germline V gene, CDR1 is LGHNT and CDR2 is FRNRAP. The CDR3 loop spans 18 amino acids. V lost 0 bases, J lost 1 base, and 6 bases stayed unmatched. For the CDR3, the DNA is TGTGCTAGTGGTTTGGTCCTAGCGGGAGGGTCGGGCCAAGAGACCCAGTACTTC. Translating gives CASGLVLAGGSGQETQYF.

This chain uses TRBV6-5 with TRBJ2-7, with D unresolved. Germline CDR1 MNHEY, CDR2 SVGAGI. V lost 0 bases, J lost 2 bases, and 8 bases lay in between. The CDR3 loop spans 14 amino acids. CDR3 DNA: TGTGCCAGCAGTTACTCGGGCAGAACCTACGAGCAGTACTTC. It yields the protein CASSYSGRTYEQYF.

This chain uses TRBV6-2 or TRBV6-3 with TRBJ2-3, with TRBD2 as a possible D gene (5 bases). Looked up from germline, CDR1 is MNHEY and CDR2 is SVGEGT. CDR3 length: 17 residues. V was cut by 4 bases and J by 4 bases, with 21 bases left in between. CDR3 sequence (DNA): TGTGCCAGCAGTTTCCCTGAGACTATCCGCGTCGCAGATACGCAGTATTTT. Its translation: CASSFPETIRVADTQYF.

In this sample, this clone turned up a few times. The CDR3 DNA reads as TGTGCCAGCACCCGGGGCAGGGGAAAGCAGTACTTC. This translates into CASTRGRGKQYF. The V gene is TRBV28, the J gene TRBJ2-7; weak D call: TRBD1 (6 bases). This CDR3 is 12 amino acids long. Trimming took off 7 bases at V and 8 bases at J, with 15 bases between the two ends. Germline-derived CDR1 and CDR2 are MDHEN and SYDVKM. The full variable domain, rest sourced from reference TRBV28 and TRBJ2-7, is DVKVTQSSRYLVKRTGEKVFLECVQDMDHENMFWYRQDPGLGLRLIYFSYDVKMKEKGDIPEGYSVSREKKERFSLILESASTNQTSMYLCASTRGRGKQYFGPGTRLTVT.

V is TRBV20-1 and J is TRBJ2-7; D gene uncertain. CDR3 length: 11 amino acids. Germline CDR1 and CDR2: DFQATT and SNEGSKA (reference sequence). V lost 6 bases and J lost 3, with 9 bases in between. This CDR3 is CSARGNYEQYF. DNA for the CDR3: TGCAGTGCCCGAGGAAACTACGAGCAGTACTTC.

The chain recombines TRBV7-2 with TRBJ1-2, with TRBD1 matching 7 bases. The CDR3 loop spans 14 amino acids. The V and J ends lost 2 bases and 4 bases, in that order; junction bases with no gene match: 4. CDR1 and CDR2 from the germline V gene are SGHTA and FQGNSA. CDR3 DNA sequence: TGTGCCAGCAGCTTAAACAGGGGTGGCTATGGCTACACCTTC. It translates to CASSLNRGGYGYTF.

This clone has only one observation. The gene calls are TRBV7-2 and TRBJ2-7, with 7 bases fitting TRBD2. Germline lookup yields CDR1 SGHTA and CDR2 FQGNSA. The CDR3 contains 14 residues. V gave up 2 bases and J gave up 3 bases; unmatched junction bases: 4. Written as DNA, the CDR3 is TGTGCCAGCAGCTTACAGGGAGGGGACTACGAGCAGTACTTC. Amino acid sequence: CASSLQGGDYEQYF.

The chain couples TRBV2 to TRBJ2-1, with TRBD2 matching 7 bases. Germline V gene lookup returns CDR1 SNHLY and CDR2 FYNNEI. With 8 bases clipped from V and 0 bases from J, the junction kept 7 bases outside the gene matches. This CDR3 is 15 amino acids long. This CDR3 reads CASRSGGSSYNEQFF. The DNA of the CDR3 is TGTGCCAGCCGTTCTGGCGGGAGCTCCTACAATGAGCAGTTCTTC.

V is TRBV3-1 (or the pseudogene TRBV3-2) and J is TRBJ2-3; D remains unclear. The germline V gene encodes CDR1 LGHDT and CDR2 YNNKEL (reference sequence). Trimming took 0 bases from V and 1 from J, leaving 8 bases between them. This CDR3 region has 15 residues. For the CDR3, the DNA is TGTGCCAGCAGCCAAGATGCGGCTGGCACAGATACGCAGTATTTT. Protein sequence: CASSQDAAGTDTQYF.

The chain uses TRBV7-2 and TRBJ2-2; D is possibly TRBD2 (6 bases). CDR3 length: 14 amino acids. Germline V gene lookup returns CDR1 SGHTA and CDR2 FQGNSA. V was clipped by 0 bases and J by 9 bases, with 11 bases between them. CDR3 in amino acids: CASSLARGTWELFF. CDR3 coding DNA: TGTGCCAGCAGCTTAGCTCGCGGGACGTGGGAGCTGTTTTTT.

V gene TRBV7-2 combines with J gene TRBJ2-4; TRBD2 might be the D (5 bases). CDR3 size: 15 residues. The V gene lost 2 bases and the J gene lost 3 bases, with 11 bases spanning the gap. Germline V gives CDR1 SGHTA, CDR2 FQGNSA. The CDR3 here is CASSLPSGGKNIQYF. In nucleotides, the CDR3 is TGTGCCAGCAGCTTACCCAGCGGTGGCAAAAACATTCAGTACTTC. Supplemented by reference TRBV7-2 and TRBJ2-4, the full variable domain reads GAGVSQSPSNKVTEKGKDVELRCDPISGHTALYWYRQSLGQGLEFLIYFQGNSAPDKSGLPSDRFSAERTGGSVSTLTIQRTQQEDSAVYLCASSLPSGGKNIQYFGAGTRLSVL.

The V and J genes are TRBV12-3 or TRBV12-4 and TRBJ2-1; 9 nucleotides agree with TRBD2. There are 13 residues in the CDR3. V lost 3 bases to trimming and J lost 10 bases; unmatched junction nucleotides: 4. Here the CDR3 reads CASSFLAGEEQFF. The CDR3 DNA sequence: TGTGCCAGCAGTTTCTTAGCGGGAGAGGAGCAGTTCTTC.

In this sample, this clone turned up a few times. The chain combines TRBV11-2 with TRBJ2-2; D may be TRBD2 (8 bases). Deletions cut 4 bases from V and 4 bases from J, with 16 bases between. Germline V gene sequence: CDR1 SGHAT, CDR2 FQNNGV. The CDR3 sequence is 16 residues long. The CDR3 reads CASSSGLGGFTGELFF. The CDR3 DNA sequence: TGTGCCAGCAGCTCGGGACTAGGGGGCTTCACCGGGGAGCTGTTTTTT.

The CDR3 DNA follows: TGTGCCAGCAGCAATACCACAGGGCGGAATCAGCCCCAGCATTTT. Translation: CASSNTTGRNQPQHF. This chain links TRBV21-1 with TRBJ1-5; TRBD1, as called in the table, went unchecked against the DNA. TRBV21-1 counts as a pseudogene. CDR3 size: 15 residues.

The gene calls are TRBV19 and TRBJ2-2, with D perhaps matching TRBD1 (6 bases). Germline loops: CDR1 LNHDA, CDR2 SQIVND (reference sequence). Trimming took 4 bases from V and 7 from J, leaving 16 bases between them. The CDR3 spans 15 residues. The CDR3 region is CASSTSGAFGGELFF. The CDR3 DNA reads as TGTGCCAGTAGTACCTCAGGGGCGTTCGGCGGGGAGCTGTTTTTT.

A note on this clone: Compared with germline, one end of the junction differs, possibly owing to a read error. The gene calls are TRBV7-7 and TRBJ2-2; TRBD1 agrees at 7 bases. The germline V gene encodes CDR1 SSHAT and CDR2 FNYEAQ (reference sequence). The CDR3 is made up of 16 amino acids. This CDR3 reads CASSPGTAATTGELFF. CDR3 sequence (DNA): TGTGCTAGCAGCCCCGGGACAGCGGCGACCACCGGGGAGCTGTTTTTT.

Here the CDR3 reads CASSPLAGVTEAFF. For the CDR3, the DNA is TGTGCCAGCTCACCATTGGCAGGGGTGACTGAAGCTTTCTTT. This sequence joins TRBV18 and TRBJ1-1; D might be TRBD1 (6 bases). Germline CDR1 reads KGHSH; CDR2 reads LQKENI. Trimming stripped 2 bases from V and 5 bases from J, with 12 bases between. The CDR3 is 14 residues long.